The 14 T cell receptor beta chains below come from one sample, sequenced in a study of T-cell memory formation after mild COVID-19. Each CDR3 protein is one row after TCRdb ran MiXCR on the 5' RACE reads. The sample contains some 300,000 distinct CDR3 sequences, 20% to 25% of which appear only once. The sample consisted of PBMCs or a T cell subset sorted from them (not recorded which). These receptors were taken from a man aged 18-30 years who had mild COVID-19 (a few samples of this study predate the infection). Cell type and time point are not known.

This clonotype was seen many times. V is TRBV5-8 and J is TRBJ1-6; 7 positions agree with TRBD1. The V gene end was trimmed by 2 bases and the J gene end by 8 bases; junction bases not matched to a gene: 4. The CDR3 runs 14 residues. Per the germline V gene, CDR1 is SGHTS and CDR2 is YDEGEE. In nucleotides, the CDR3 is TGTGCCAGCAGCTTCGGACAGGTCTATTCACCCCTCCACTTT. Protein sequence: CASSFGQVYSPLHF.

This clonotype was recorded a few times. The gene calls are TRBV18 and TRBJ2-2; D possibly uses TRBD1 or TRBD2 (5 bases each). Trimming removed 4 bases from V and 4 bases from J, with 10 bases in between. Germline V lookup: CDR1 KGHSH, CDR2 LQKENI. The CDR3 contains 14 residues. The CDR3 reads CASSLDSGTGELFF. CDR3 in DNA: TGTGCCAGCTCACTTGACAGCGGCACCGGGGAGCTGTTTTTT.

As for this clonotype: The conserved closing phenylalanine or tryptophan is absent in this CDR3, likely reflecting a read error. The chain recombines TRBV11-2 with TRBJ2-5; 7 bases fit TRBD2. The V gene end was trimmed by 7 bases and the J gene end by 4 bases; junction bases not matched to a gene: 12. There are 15 residues in the CDR3. Per germline, CDR1 SGHAT and CDR2 FQNNGV. CDR3 sequence reads: CASTPRWGGGETQYL. The CDR3 bases are TGTGCCAGCACCCCCCGGTGGGGGGGAGGAGAGACCCAGTACTTA.

Ten or more counts support this clonotype. The chain uses TRBV5-1 and TRBJ1-2, with D possibly matching TRBD1 (5 bases). This CDR3 contains 13 residues. Per the germline V gene, CDR1 is SGHRS and CDR2 is YFSETQ. Deletions cut 4 bases from V and 7 bases from J, with 14 bases between. The CDR3 DNA sequence: TGCGCCAGCAGCCCCGCTGGGGGTACTGGCTACACCTTC. It encodes CASSPAGGTGYTF.

This sequence joins TRBV4-2 and TRBJ1-5; D call uncertain. Germline CDR1 and CDR2: LGHNA and YNFKEQ. V was cut by 2 bases and J by 5 bases, with 10 bases left in between. This CDR3 is built from 14 residues. The CDR3 sequence is CASSQQGRDQPQHF. For the CDR3, the DNA is TGTGCCAGCAGCCAACAAGGACGGGATCAGCCCCAGCATTTT.

This sequence joins TRBV4-3 and TRBJ1-6; D perhaps matches TRBD1 (5 bases). Germline lookup yields CDR1 LGHNA and CDR2 YSLEER. The CDR3 consists of 16 residues. Deletions cut 0 bases from V and 7 bases from J, with 13 bases between. The CDR3 DNA is TGCGCCAGCAGCCAAGAAACAGGAGATACCAATTCACCCCTCCACTTT. Translated, it gives CASSQETGDTNSPLHF.

This clonotype was seen only a few times. The chain recombines TRBV29-1 with TRBJ1-2; TRBD1 matches 7 bases. Germline CDR1 SQVTM, CDR2 ANQGSEA. The CDR3 runs to 12 residues. V shed 6 bases and J 7 bases; nucleotides not matched to a gene: 8. The CDR3 sequence: CSVAGQELGYTF. The CDR3 nucleotides read TGCAGCGTGGCCGGACAGGAACTTGGCTACACCTTC.

This clonotype has a handful of counts. This chain uses TRBV6-2 or TRBV6-3 with TRBJ2-7, with 7 bases aligning to TRBD1. Germline loops: CDR1 MNHEY, CDR2 SVGEGT. Trimming cost V 6 bases and J 5 bases; bases outside gene matches: 7. CDR3 length: 13 amino acids. The CDR3 nucleotides are TGTGCCAGCAGACCAAGACAGGGCCACGAGCAGTACGTC. Protein sequence: CASRPRQGHEQYV.

J is TRBJ1-2 and V is TRBV11-2; D gene uncertain. Germline CDR1 reads SGHAT; CDR2 reads FQNNGV. The V end lost 3 bases, the J end lost 2 bases, and 10 bases lay between the germline ends. The CDR3 runs to 14 residues. The CDR3 DNA sequence: TGTGCCAGCAGCTTTTCTGGACGGAACTATGGCTACACCTTC. Protein product: CASSFSGRNYGYTF. Supplemented by reference TRBV11-2 and TRBJ1-2, the full variable domain reads EAGVAQSPRYKIIEKRQSVAFWCNPISGHATLYWYQQILGQGPKLLIQFQNNGVVDDSQLPKDRFSAERLKGVDSTLKIQPAKLEDSAVYLCASSFSGRNYGYTFGSGTRLTVV.

This clonotype was picked up a small number of times. This chain joins TRBV7-2 and TRBJ2-3; D is unclear. V shed 5 bases and J shed 6 bases, with 6 bases lying between them. Germline CDR1 reads SGHTA; CDR2 reads FQGNSA. The CDR3 covers 11 residues. The CDR3 DNA reads TGTGCCAGCAGCCCCCATGATACGCAGTATTTT. This gives the protein CASSPHDTQYF.

The J gene is TRBJ1-4, the V gene TRBV5-1; the D gene is possibly TRBD1 (6 bases). The CDR3 sequence is 15 residues long. V lost 3 bases and J lost 8, with 17 bases in between. The V gene's germline CDR1 is SGHRS and CDR2 YFSETQ. CDR3 coding DNA: TGCGCCAGCAGCTCTCTGGACAGTACCGGCGAAAAACTGTTTTTT. It translates to CASSSLDSTGEKLFF.

In its sample, this clonotype was seen many times. CDR3 protein: CSARGAPGQVQEKLFF. DNA of the CDR3: TGCAGTGCTAGAGGTGCCCCGGGACAGGTACAGGAAAAACTGTTTTTT. This chain joins TRBV20-1 and TRBJ1-4; 8 positions agree with TRBD1. This CDR3 is 16 amino acids long. Germline loops: CDR1 DFQATT, CDR2 SNEGSKA (reference sequence). V shed 1 base and J 8 bases; nucleotides not matched to a gene: 12.

This clonotype was observed a few times. One junction end disagrees with the germline gene, perhaps due to a read error. The chain couples TRBV5-1 to TRBJ1-1; tentatively, D is TRBD1 (5 bases). The CDR3 runs 14 residues. Per germline, CDR1 SGHRS and CDR2 YFSETQ. The CDR3 is CASTLGPSNTEAFF. In DNA, the CDR3 is TGCGCCAGCACCTTGGGACCGTCGAACACTGAAGCTTTCTTT.

The sample holds one count of this clonotype. The rearrangement links TRBV7-6 to TRBJ1-3; 9 bases agree with TRBD1. This CDR3 comprises 16 residues. Germline CDR1 and CDR2: SGHVS and FNYEAQ. J gave up 4 bases and V 5 bases, and 9 bases lay outside the gene matches. CDR3 sequence reads: CASSHGQGWDGNTIYF. The CDR3, as DNA: TGTGCCAGCAGCCATGGACAGGGGTGGGACGGAAACACCATATATTTT.